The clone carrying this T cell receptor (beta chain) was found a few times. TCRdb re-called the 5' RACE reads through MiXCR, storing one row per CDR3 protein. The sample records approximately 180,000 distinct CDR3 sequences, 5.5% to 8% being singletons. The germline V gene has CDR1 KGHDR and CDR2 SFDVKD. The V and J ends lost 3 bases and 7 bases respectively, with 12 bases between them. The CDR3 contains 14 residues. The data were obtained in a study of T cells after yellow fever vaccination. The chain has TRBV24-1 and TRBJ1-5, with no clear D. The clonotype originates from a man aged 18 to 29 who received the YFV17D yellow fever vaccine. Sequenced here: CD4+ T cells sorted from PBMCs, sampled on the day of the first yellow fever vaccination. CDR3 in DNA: TGTGCCACCAGTGATAAGGGCGTAGAACAGCCCCAGCATTTT. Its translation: CATSDKGVEQPQHF.